The clone carrying this T cell receptor (beta chain) showed up just a few times. Antigen unknown. The germline V gene has CDR1 SGHVS and CDR2 FQNEAQ. CDR3 length: 14 amino acids. V trimming: 2 bases; J trimming: 4 bases; junction bases outside the gene matches: 2. This entry belongs to a study of identical twins. Study-wide results and limits: Conclusions leaned on cross-sectional statistical analysis and did not track the same donors over time. Within cord blood, abundant beta clonotypes carried fewer insertions, but memory repertoires showed no such trend.

MiXCR, run by TCRdb on the 5' RACE reads, gives a single entry per CDR3 protein. The sample shows about 220,000 distinct CDR3 sequences, about 7.5% of them seen only once. The same sample was also studied in work on yellow fever vaccine responses in identical twins.

Sequences were obtained from memory (CD45RO+) T cells sorted from blood. The chain links TRBV7-8 to TRBJ2-7; 10 bases are a match to TRBD1. This TCR was sampled from a woman aged 18 to 35 in good health. The CDR3 region is CASSLRDRGYEQYF. The CDR3 DNA reads as TGTGCCAGCAGCTTAAGGGACAGGGGATACGAGCAGTACTTC.